One and the same sample provided the 28 T cell receptor beta chains below, sequenced in a study of blood T cell repertoires in COVID-19. Generated by immunoSEQ multiplex PCR, the TCRdb table keeps only in-frame clones and is missing some. This table has 250,000 to 350,000 clones, about 86% appearing once. The specimen sequenced was peripheral blood. These receptors were taken from a person between 65 and 79 years old with COVID-19, enrolled during active disease.

The chain recombines TRBV12-2 with TRBJ1-4; TRBD1, the table's D call, lacks a check against the DNA. TRBV12-2 is a pseudogene. This CDR3 is 17 amino acids long. In DNA, the CDR3 is TGTGCAAGTCGCATCACGTGGATATGGGGCCGGAATGAAAAACTGTTTTTT. It is translated as CASRITWIWGRNEKLFF.

The V gene is TRBV7-9, the J gene TRBJ2-7; D may be TRBD2 (5 bases). This CDR3 is 14 amino acids long. The V end lost 0 bases, the J end lost 6 bases, and 12 bases lay between the germline ends. CDR1 is SEHNR, CDR2 FQNEAQ, per germline (reference sequence). CDR3 residues: CASSLAGATGEQYF. CDR3 DNA sequence: TGTGCCAGCAGCTTAGCGGGAGCTACGGGCGAGCAGTACTTC. The variable domain in full, completed from reference TRBV7-9 and TRBJ2-7, reads DTGVSQNPRHKITKRGQNVTFRCDPISEHNRLYWYRQTLGQGPEFLTYFQNEAQLEKSRLLSDRFSAERPKGSFSTLEIQRTEQGDSAMYLCASSLAGATGEQYFGPGTRLTVT.

This sequence joins TRBV4-1 and TRBJ2-1; no firm D call. The CDR3 length is 14 residues. V shed 3 bases and J shed 6 bases, with 12 bases lying between them. From germline, CDR1 is MGHRA and CDR2 YSYEKL. The CDR3 DNA reads TGCGCCAGCAGCCAGTCGTTCGTGGCCAATGAGCAGTTCTTC. It codes for CASSQSFVANEQFF.

The genes are TRBV5-4 and TRBJ2-1; D is possibly TRBD2 (6 bases). The CDR3 length is 17 residues. V dropped 3 bases and J dropped 3 bases, with 19 bases sitting between them. Germline V gives CDR1 SGHNT, CDR2 YYREEE (reference sequence). The CDR3 protein is CASSWKGGASRYNEQFF. DNA of the CDR3: TGTGCCAGCAGCTGGAAGGGCGGGGCTAGTCGCTACAATGAGCAGTTCTTC.

Concerning this clone: Other nucleotide sequences in the sample specify the same CDR3. CDR3: CASSLGGEQYF. The CDR3 region has the DNA TGTGCCAGCAGTCTGGGAGGCGAGCAGTACTTC. This chain joins TRBV27 and TRBJ2-7; D might be TRBD2 (6 bases). The length of the CDR3 is 11 residues. Germline CDR1 MNHEY, CDR2 SMNVEV (reference sequence). V lost 5 bases and J lost 6, with 8 bases in between.

The genes are TRBV2 and TRBJ1-1; D is ambiguous. This CDR3 has 11 residues. V was clipped by 7 bases and J by 2 bases, with 5 bases between them. Germline CDR1 SNHLY, CDR2 FYNNEI. CDR3 residues: CASTFNTEAFF. The CDR3 region has the DNA TGTGCCAGCACCTTCAACACTGAAGCTTTCTTT.

This clone was detected only a few times. V and J are TRBV28 and TRBJ1-4; D remains ambiguous. This CDR3 contains 16 residues. Per the germline V gene, CDR1 is MDHEN and CDR2 is SYDVKM. Trimming shortened V by 2 bases and J by 2 bases, and 12 bases separated the two germline ends. The CDR3 DNA follows: TGTGCCAGCAGTTTAGCCGAGGTTGTTACTAATGAAAAACTGTTTTTT. Translation gives CASSLAEVVTNEKLFF. Variable domain in full (rest from reference TRBV28 and TRBJ1-4): DVKVTQSSRYLVKRTGEKVFLECVQDMDHENMFWYRQDPGLGLRLIYFSYDVKMKEKGDIPEGYSVSREKKERFSLILESASTNQTSMYLCASSLAEVVTNEKLFFGSGTQLSVL.

This chain uses TRBV18 with TRBJ1-1; maybe TRBD1 (5 bases). CDR1 is KGHSH and CDR2 is LQKENI in the germline V gene. V was clipped by 6 bases and J by 5 bases, with 13 bases between them. This CDR3 spans 13 amino acids. The CDR3: CASSPDGGTEAFF. In DNA, the CDR3 is TGTGCCAGCTCCCCAGACGGGGGGACTGAAGCTTTCTTT.

The chain recombines TRBV5-1 with TRBJ1-4, with 11 positions matching TRBD1. Germline V gene data show CDR1 as SGHRS and CDR2 as YFSETQ. CDR3 length: 16 amino acids. The ends lost 4 bases at V and 8 bases at J; junction bases unmatched: 10. The CDR3 is CASSPGQGGIVEKLFF. The CDR3 bases are TGCGCCAGCAGCCCGGGACAGGGGGGTATCGTGGAAAAACTGTTTTTT.

The CDR3 is CASSQEGQDYSPLHF. DNA of the CDR3: TGTGCCAGCAGCCAAGAGGGACAGGACTATTCACCCCTCCACTTT. The chain combines TRBV3-1 (or the pseudogene TRBV3-2) with TRBJ1-6, with 8 nucleotides matching TRBD1. Germline trimming cut 0 bases from V and 8 bases from J; bases unmatched to any gene: 3. The CDR3 extends over 15 amino acids. Germline V gene sequence: CDR1 LGHDT, CDR2 YNNKEL (reference sequence).

This clone was seen once. The chain carries TRBV4-1 and TRBJ2-5; D is possibly TRBD2 (5 bases). V lost 0 bases, J lost 12 bases, and 17 bases lay in between. There are 14 residues in the CDR3. The germline gives CDR1 MGHRA, CDR2 YSYEKL. The chain's CDR3 is CASSQDLARVSEYF. In nucleotides, the CDR3 is TGCGCCAGCAGCCAAGATCTAGCACGGGTGTCGGAGTACTTC.

This chain joins TRBV18 and TRBJ1-1, with unresolved D. The V gene's germline CDR1 is KGHSH and CDR2 LQKENI. The CDR3 is made up of 18 amino acids. V lost 1 base and J 1 base, leaving 19 bases between the germline ends. CDR3 protein: CASSPLNLFGLTNTEAFF. As DNA, the CDR3 is TGTGCCAGCTCACCACTTAATTTATTCGGACTTACGAACACTGAAGCTTTCTTT.

The CDR3 bases are TGTGCCAGCAGTTACTCTGGTACAGGCAGGGACTCGAATGAGCAGTTCTTC. Translation: CASSYSGTGRDSNEQFF. The chain has TRBV6-2 or TRBV6-3 and TRBJ2-1; possibly TRBD2 for D (6 bases). CDR1 and CDR2 from the germline V gene are MNHEY and SVGEGT. V was shortened by 0 bases and J by 7 bases, with 19 bases between the two germline ends. The CDR3 is 17 residues long.

This clone showed up just a few times. The V gene is TRBV27, the J gene TRBJ2-7, with TRBD2 matching over 9 bases. The germline gives CDR1 MNHEY, CDR2 SMNVEV (reference sequence). The J segment lost 0 bases and the V segment lost 6 bases, leaving 3 bases of the junction unmatched. The CDR3 extends over 14 amino acids. In DNA form, the CDR3 reads TGTGCCAGCAGAACTAGCGGGTCCTCCTACGAGCAGTACTTC. Translated, it gives CASRTSGSSYEQYF.

This rearrangement joins TRBV2 to TRBJ2-5, with TRBD1 matching over 9 bases. CDR1 and CDR2 from the germline V gene are SNHLY and FYNNEI. V lost 6 bases and J lost 4; bases outside the gene matches: 3. This CDR3 is built from 13 residues. The CDR3 reads CASRADRGETQYF. For the CDR3, the DNA is TGTGCCAGCAGAGCGGACAGGGGAGAGACCCAGTACTTC.

This CDR3 is CASSYSAGAIREQYF. CDR3 nucleotide sequence: TGTGCCAGCAGTTACTCGGCAGGGGCCATACGTGAGCAGTACTTC. The chain combines TRBV6-5 with TRBJ2-7; D possibly corresponds to TRBD1 (6 bases). Trimming stripped 0 bases from V and 7 bases from J, with 16 bases between. Germline CDR1 and CDR2: MNHEY and SVGAGI. This CDR3 spans 15 amino acids.

The rearrangement uses TRBV11-2 and TRBJ2-3, with D tentatively TRBD2 (5 bases). Trimming shortened V by 2 bases and J by 0 bases, and 15 bases separated the two germline ends. CDR1 SGHAT and CDR2 FQNNGV come from the germline V gene. This CDR3 region has 17 residues. The CDR3 sequence is CASSLRASSTSTDTQYF. The DNA for the CDR3 is TGTGCCAGCAGCTTAAGGGCTAGCAGCACTAGCACAGATACGCAGTATTTT.

The chain joins TRBV5-4 to TRBJ2-5, with D possibly being TRBD2 (5 bases). The CDR3 is made up of 14 amino acids. Germline CDR1 SGHNT, CDR2 YYREEE (reference sequence). V lost 3 bases and J lost 5, with 14 bases in between. The CDR3 here is CASSSGSSSETQYF. The CDR3, as DNA: TGTGCCAGCAGCTCGGGGAGTAGTTCGGAGACCCAGTACTTC.

This clone was picked up one time. The chain joins TRBV27 to TRBJ1-6; D gene unclear. Trimming took off 7 bases at V and 7 bases at J, with 14 bases between the two ends. Germline V CDR1 and CDR2: MNHEY, SMNVEV (reference sequence). This CDR3 comprises 14 residues. The CDR3 nucleotides read TGTGCCAGCATGATTGGAGGGCCGAATTCACCCCTCCACTTT. Translating it yields CASMIGGPNSPLHF.

The V call is TRBV9, the J call TRBJ1-2; D is uncertain. In germline, CDR1 is SGDLS, CDR2 YYNGEE. This CDR3 contains 15 residues. Trimming took 0 bases from V and 8 from J, leaving 17 bases between them. CDR3: CASSVGGRVPGGYTF. The DNA of the CDR3 is TGTGCCAGCAGCGTAGGTGGGCGGGTCCCGGGCGGCTACACCTTC.

The chain uses TRBV6-5 and TRBJ1-2; weak D call: TRBD1 (6 bases). This CDR3 spans 14 amino acids. Germline values: CDR1 MNHEY, CDR2 SVGAGI. V was pared by 6 bases and J by 2 bases, with 13 bases between. The CDR3 reads CASRTTGLNYGYTF. The DNA of the CDR3 is TGTGCCAGCAGAACGACAGGATTAAACTATGGCTACACCTTC.

This chain links TRBV28 with TRBJ1-2; TRBD1 is a possible D gene (6 bases). This CDR3 is built from 12 residues. V was clipped by 5 bases and J by 6 bases, with 10 bases between them. Germline loops: CDR1 MDHEN, CDR2 SYDVKM. The CDR3 DNA reads TGTGCCAGCAGTGGGGACACTGATGGCTACACCTTC. Amino acids: CASSGDTDGYTF.

This clone was seen a handful of times. The chain combines TRBV29-1 with TRBJ2-7; TRBD2 aligns across 10 bases. V lost 4 bases and J lost 2; bases outside the gene matches: 14. Germline CDR1 is SQVTM and CDR2 is ANQGSEA. This CDR3 contains 17 residues. The chain's CDR3 is CSVVLAGAHRATYEQYF. CDR3 sequence (DNA): TGCAGCGTTGTCCTAGCGGGAGCGCACAGAGCTACCTACGAGCAGTACTTC.

The rearrangement joins TRBV19 to TRBJ1-1; no reliable D call. There are 14 residues in the CDR3. CDR1 is LNHDA, CDR2 SQIVND, per germline (reference sequence). With 5 bases removed from V and 0 bases from J, the gap between germline ends came to 10 bases. In nucleotides, the CDR3 is TGTGCCAGTAGTGGCAGGATTCTGAACACTGAAGCTTTCTTT. It translates to CASSGRILNTEAFF.

The chain combines TRBV20-1 with TRBJ2-2; D unresolved. CDR1 is DFQATT and CDR2 is SNEGSKA in the germline V gene (reference sequence). This CDR3 spans 15 amino acids. V was pared by 3 bases and J by 0 bases, with 11 bases between. CDR3 DNA sequence: TGCAGTGCTAGTGAGAGCAATACGAACACCGGGGAGCTGTTTTTT. Amino acids: CSASESNTNTGELFF.

The chain is built from TRBV28 and TRBJ2-7, with D possibly matching TRBD2 (6 bases). The CDR3 is 14 amino acids. Looked up from germline, CDR1 is MDHEN and CDR2 is SYDVKM. V was pared by 11 bases and J by 0 bases, with 17 bases between. CDR3 region: CAHGGRPGSYEQYF. CDR3 coding DNA: TGTGCCCACGGAGGGAGACCAGGCTCCTACGAGCAGTACTTC.

This clone was detected only a few times. The chain carries TRBV6-2 or TRBV6-3 and TRBJ1-1; possible D gene TRBD1, 5 bases. Germline CDR1 and CDR2: MNHEY and SVGEGT. The CDR3 runs 14 residues. V shed 0 bases and J shed 4 bases, with 9 bases lying between them. In DNA, the CDR3 is TGTGCCAGCAGTTACTCGGGGGGTCCCACTGAAGCTTTCTTT. The encoded protein is CASSYSGGPTEAFF.

This rearrangement joins TRBV28 to TRBJ2-5, with D tentatively TRBD1 (5 bases). Deletions cut 2 bases from V and 5 bases from J, with 15 bases between. This CDR3 is built from 15 residues. Germline loops: CDR1 MDHEN, CDR2 SYDVKM. CDR3 residues: CASSLDLGVRETQYF. In nucleotides, the CDR3 is TGTGCCAGCAGTTTAGATTTAGGGGTGAGGGAGACCCAGTACTTC.